Listed here are 12 T cell receptor beta chains from one sample, sequenced in a study of CD8+ T cells in alopecia areata. Documented treatment: oral pan-JAK inhibitor, 5-10 mg twice daily. Extracted RNA was reverse transcribed into cDNA, the sequencing template. The data were produced by immunoSEQ multiplex PCR, yet TCRdb's version contains in-frame clones alone and is incomplete. The data show 130,000 to 150,000 clones, 75% to 85% seen once. The sample was CD8+ T cells sorted from blood, taken at week 4, from a patient treated with tofacitinib. The source of these receptors is a human donor with alopecia areata.

The rearrangement uses TRBV29-1 and TRBJ2-1; 10 nucleotides agree with TRBD2. The CDR3 has 15 residues. Germline CDR1 and CDR2: SQVTM and ANQGSEA. J gave up 1 base and V 3 bases, and 3 bases lay outside the gene matches. The CDR3 sequence: CSVEQRGGSYNEQFF. CDR3 DNA sequence: TGCAGCGTTGAGCAGCGGGGGGGTTCCTACAATGAGCAGTTCTTC.

This clone was observed a single time. The V call is TRBV6-5, the J call TRBJ2-3; 8 positions agree with TRBD2. This CDR3 spans 15 amino acids. Germline V gives CDR1 MNHEY, CDR2 SVGAGI. V lost 2 bases, J lost 2 bases, and 3 bases stayed unmatched. DNA for the CDR3: TGTGCCAGCAGTTACGGCGGGGGGAACACAGATACGCAGTATTTT. Amino acids: CASSYGGGNTDTQYF.

This sequence joins TRBV7-9 and TRBJ2-5; the D is unclear. The CDR3 is made up of 16 amino acids. V dropped 5 bases and J dropped 4 bases, with 20 bases sitting between them. From germline, CDR1 is SEHNR and CDR2 FQNEAQ (reference sequence). Here the CDR3 DNA reads TGTGCCAGCAGCCCTGGTCAGTTTGCCAGCAGAGAGACCCAGTACTTC. Translation gives CASSPGQFASRETQYF.

V is TRBV7-2 and J is TRBJ2-7, with D possibly TRBD2 on 6 matching bases. Germline V gene sequence: CDR1 SGHTA, CDR2 FQGNSA. Trimming cost V 3 bases and J 2 bases, with 17 bases left between them. The CDR3 totals 16 residues. As DNA, the CDR3 is TGTGCCAGCAGCTTCCCAGGCGGGGACCCTCCCTACGAGCAGTACTTC. Translation gives CASSFPGGDPPYEQYF. Full variable domain (remainder filled in from reference TRBV7-2 and TRBJ2-7): GAGVSQSPSNKVTEKGKDVELRCDPISGHTALYWYRQSLGQGLEFLIYFQGNSAPDKSGLPSDRFSAERTGGSVSTLTIQRTQQEDSAVYLCASSFPGGDPPYEQYFGPGTRLTVT.

Regarding this clone: The sample contains more than one DNA sequence encoding this CDR3. The chain uses TRBV4-3 and TRBJ2-7; D possibly matches TRBD1 or TRBD2 (5 bases each). CDR1 is LGHNA and CDR2 is YSLEER in the germline V gene. V lost 4 bases to trimming and J lost 0 bases, with 10 bases between them. The CDR3 spans 14 residues. CDR3 in DNA: TGCGCCAGCAGCCCAGGGACCGGCTCCTACGAGCAGTACTTC. Translation gives CASSPGTGSYEQYF.

This chain uses TRBV7-9 with TRBJ2-1, with a weak D call TRBD1 (5 bases). CDR3 length equals 14 residues. CDR1 and CDR2 (germline): SEHNR, FQNEAQ (reference sequence). The V end was cut by 6 bases, the J end by 6 bases, with 15 bases between. The DNA of the CDR3 is TGTGCCAGCAGTCCCGGGCAGGGTCTCAATGAGCAGTTCTTC. Amino acid sequence: CASSPGQGLNEQFF.

The V and J genes are TRBV7-6 and TRBJ2-3; D is perhaps TRBD1 (6 bases). CDR3 length: 15 residues. Trimming shortened V by 4 bases and J by 2 bases, and 13 bases separated the two germline ends. Germline-derived CDR1 and CDR2 are SGHVS and FNYEAQ. CDR3 DNA: TGTGCCAGCAGCTCCGGGACACGAATCACAGATACGCAGTATTTT. Translating gives CASSSGTRITDTQYF.

This chain joins TRBV11-3 and TRBJ2-1; the match to TRBD2 covers 13 bases. The J segment lost 12 bases and the V segment lost 5 bases, leaving 13 bases of the junction unmatched. Germline CDR1 and CDR2: SGHNT and YENEEA. The CDR3 spans 16 residues. The CDR3 sequence is CASSARTSGGPRRQFF. DNA for the CDR3: TGTGCCAGCAGCGCGCGGACTAGCGGGGGACCCCGGAGGCAGTTCTTC. The whole variable domain, filled in from reference TRBV11-3 and TRBJ2-1, reads EAGVVQSPRYKIIEKKQPVAFWCNPISGHNTLYWYLQNLGQGPELLIRYENEEAVDDSQLPKDRFSAERLKGVDSTLKIQPAELGDSAVYLCASSARTSGGPRRQFFGPGTRLTVL.

This clone appeared a single time. V is TRBV5-1 and J is TRBJ1-1; TRBD1 is a possible D gene (6 bases). The CDR3 sequence is 14 residues long. Germline V lookup: CDR1 SGHRS, CDR2 YFSETQ. V lost 3 bases and J 5 bases, leaving 14 bases between the germline ends. CDR3 nucleotide sequence: TGCGCCAGCAGCTCGACGGGGGCAAGGACTGAAGCTTTCTTT. Translating gives CASSSTGARTEAFF. The complete variable domain, with remaining parts taken from reference TRBV5-1 and TRBJ1-1, reads KAGVTQTPRYLIKTRGQQVTLSCSPISGHRSVSWYQQTPGQGLQFLFEYFSETQRNKGNFPGRFSGRQFSNSRSEMNVSTLELGDSALYLCASSSTGARTEAFFGQGTRLTVV.

The gene calls are TRBV4-1 and TRBJ2-5; 8 nucleotides match TRBD2. V shed 4 bases and J 1 base; nucleotides not matched to a gene: 5. The CDR3 extends over 15 amino acids. Per the germline V gene, CDR1 is MGHRA and CDR2 is YSYEKL. The DNA of the CDR3 is TGCGCCAGCAGCCGGAACGGGGGGGCCCAAGAGACCCAGTACTTC. This codes for CASSRNGGAQETQYF.

The V call is TRBV4-1, the J call TRBJ2-5; 12 positions match TRBD2. Germline V gene lookup returns CDR1 MGHRA and CDR2 YSYEKL. CDR3 length: 16 amino acids. V lost 0 bases, J lost 5 bases, and 4 bases stayed unmatched. The CDR3 loop reads CASSQDGLAGWETQYF. The CDR3 region has the DNA TGCGCCAGCAGCCAAGATGGACTAGCGGGGTGGGAGACCCAGTACTTC.

V is TRBV7-9 and J is TRBJ2-2; 10 bases match TRBD1. Trimming cost V 4 bases and J 6 bases; bases outside gene matches: 14. The CDR3 spans 18 residues. The germline V gene encodes CDR1 SEHNR and CDR2 FQNEAQ (reference sequence). DNA for the CDR3: TGTGCCAGCAGCTCCCGCCTGACGAGACAGGGGGCTGCCGGGGAGCTGTTTTTT. Amino acid sequence: CASSSRLTRQGAAGELFF.